The next 2 T cell receptor beta chains were all read from a single sample in a study of blood T cell repertoires in COVID-19. TCRdb's table, derived via immunoSEQ multiplex PCR, lists solely in-frame clones and lacks some. The sample includes around 100,000 clones, nearly 90% of them seen just once. The sequencing input was peripheral blood. The source of these receptors is a man over 45 in a cohort sampled during active COVID-19.

This clone has just a few counts. This chain joins TRBV18 and TRBJ1-2, with 10 bases fitting TRBD1. With V trimmed by 6 bases and J by 0 bases, 1 base remained unmatched. The CDR3 sequence is 14 residues long. Germline CDR1 KGHSH, CDR2 LQKENI. CDR3 residues: CASSDRGPNYGYTF. As DNA, the CDR3 is TGTGCCAGCTCCGACAGGGGGCCTAACTATGGCTACACCTTC.

This clone was picked up a small number of times. The rearrangement joins TRBV4-1 to TRBJ2-5; a possible D gene is TRBD1 (5 bases). Germline V gene data show CDR1 as MGHRA and CDR2 as YSYEKL. The CDR3 is 14 amino acids. The V end was cut by 1 base, the J end by 4 bases, with 10 bases between. The CDR3 reads CASSQGGNLETQYF. In DNA form, the CDR3 reads TGCGCCAGCAGCCAAGGGGGCAACCTAGAGACCCAGTACTTC.